The 13 T cell receptor beta chains below were found in one sample sequenced in a study of Tregs in tolerant kidney transplant recipients. Profiled with immunoSEQ multiplex PCR; TCRdb holds only in-frame clones, not every one. The sample lists tens of thousands of clones, 93% occurring once. The specimen comprised CD4+ T cells from blood, sampled before the transplant. These TCRs come from a human donor who received a combined kidney and bone marrow transplant.

The chain combines TRBV7-2 with TRBJ2-3; a possible D gene is TRBD1 (5 bases). V lost 1 base and J lost 0, with 11 bases in between. The CDR3 has 16 residues. The germline gives CDR1 SGHTA, CDR2 FQGNSA. CDR3 coding DNA: TGTGCCAGCAGCTTAGACCCAGGGCCTAGCACAGATACGCAGTATTTT. Its protein product is CASSLDPGPSTDTQYF.

The count of this clone is one. In nucleotides, the CDR3 is TGTGCCAGTAGTCCGCAGGACACCCACTCCTACGAGCAGTACTTC. Its protein product is CASSPQDTHSYEQYF. The chain has TRBV19 and TRBJ2-7; TRBD1 might be the D (5 bases). Germline-derived CDR1 and CDR2 are LNHDA and SQIVND (reference sequence). This CDR3 has 15 amino acids. V lost 5 bases, J lost 0 bases, and 14 bases lay in between.

V and J are TRBV6-5 and TRBJ1-2; maybe TRBD1 (5 bases). Per the germline V gene, CDR1 is MNHEY and CDR2 is SVGAGI. The V end lost 0 bases, the J end lost 8 bases, and 19 bases lay between the germline ends. This CDR3 has 16 amino acids. The CDR3 nucleotides read TGTGCCAGCAGTTACTCGGCCCTTGGGGGGATAAGAGGCTACACCTTC. Protein: CASSYSALGGIRGYTF.

The count of this clone is one. This CDR3 reads CASSLGLAGGREQYF. The CDR3 DNA reads TGTGCCAGCAGCTTAGGGCTAGCGGGAGGTAGGGAGCAGTACTTC. V and J are TRBV7-6 and TRBJ2-7; 11 bases match TRBD2. CDR1 is SGHVS, CDR2 FNYEAQ, per germline. The V gene end was trimmed by 1 base and the J gene end by 7 bases; junction bases not matched to a gene: 6. The CDR3 consists of 15 residues.

The chain uses TRBV11-3 and TRBJ2-1, with TRBD1 matching 10 bases. After removal of 5 bases from V and 4 bases from J, the junction contained 5 bases not matched to a gene. The CDR3 consists of 15 residues. CDR1 SGHNT and CDR2 YENEEA come from the germline V gene. In nucleotides, the CDR3 is TGTGCCAGCAGCCCCCCGGGACAGGGGTACAATGAGCAGTTCTTC. It codes for CASSPPGQGYNEQFF.

V is TRBV21-1 and J is TRBJ2-7; TRBD2, the D gene given by the table, was not confirmed from the DNA. TRBV21-1 corresponds to a pseudogene. The CDR3 totals 10 residues. The CDR3: CASTLYEQYF. DNA for the CDR3: TGTGCCAGCACCCTCTACGAGCAGTACTTC.

The chain joins TRBV7-3 to TRBJ2-5; TRBD2 agrees at 13 bases. V shed 3 bases and J 4 bases; nucleotides not matched to a gene: 2. The CDR3 is 15 amino acids. Germline V gene sequence: CDR1 SGHTA, CDR2 FQGTGA. The CDR3 is CASSLGLAGRETQYF. The CDR3 DNA is TGTGCCAGCAGCTTGGGACTAGCGGGAAGAGAGACCCAGTACTTC.

V and J are TRBV18 and TRBJ2-5; 12 bases line up with TRBD2. Germline V CDR1 and CDR2: KGHSH, LQKENI. V lost 0 bases, J lost 4 bases, and 9 bases stayed unmatched. There are 18 residues in the CDR3. The chain's CDR3 is CASSPPGLAGPRGETQYF. The CDR3 DNA follows: TGTGCCAGCTCACCACCAGGACTAGCGGGACCCCGCGGAGAGACCCAGTACTTC.

The rearrangement uses TRBV9 and TRBJ1-1; a weak D match, TRBD1 (5 bases). The CDR3 contains 18 residues. V lost 4 bases and J lost 0, with 22 bases in between. Germline values: CDR1 SGDLS, CDR2 YYNGEE. CDR3 protein: CASSPLGGDFRVNTEAFF. The CDR3 region has the DNA TGTGCCAGCAGCCCTCTTGGGGGGGATTTTCGGGTGAACACTGAAGCTTTCTTT.

This chain links TRBV5-4 with TRBJ2-1; 10 bases are a match to TRBD2. This CDR3 has 16 residues. Germline lookup yields CDR1 SGHNT and CDR2 YYREEE (reference sequence). Trimming at V came to 4 bases and at J to 7 bases, leaving 11 bases not matched to a gene. For the CDR3, the DNA is TGTGCCAGCAGCCATACAAGCGGGGGGGCTACAAATGAGCAGTTCTTC. Translated: CASSHTSGGATNEQFF.

The CDR3 protein is CASSLPWGRIEPQHF. DNA for the CDR3: TGTGCCAGCAGCCTCCCATGGGGGAGGATTGAGCCCCAGCATTTT. The V and J genes are TRBV28 and TRBJ1-5; a possible D gene is TRBD1 (5 bases). The CDR3 runs to 15 residues. V dropped 6 bases and J dropped 8 bases, with 20 bases sitting between them. CDR1 and CDR2 (germline): MDHEN, SYDVKM.

The rearrangement joins TRBV4-3 to TRBJ2-3, with TRBD1 matching over 8 bases. V lost 0 bases and J lost 2; bases outside the gene matches: 4. This CDR3 comprises 16 residues. The V gene's germline CDR1 is LGHNA and CDR2 YSLEER. The CDR3 protein is CASSQDDRGHTDTQYF. CDR3 in DNA: TGCGCCAGCAGCCAAGATGACAGGGGACACACAGATACGCAGTATTTT.

This clone is a singleton in its sample. The chain combines TRBV16 with TRBJ2-7; 9 nucleotides agree with TRBD2. V shed 2 bases, J shed 6 bases, and the junction held 2 bases outside the gene matches. Per germline, CDR1 KGHSY and CDR2 FQNENV. This CDR3 spans 13 amino acids. CDR3 sequence (DNA): TGTGCCAGCAGCCAAGAGCGGGGGGTCGAGCAGTACTTC. It translates to CASSQERGVEQYF.